The sequence of this T cell receptor (beta chain) was determined in a study of blood T cell repertoires in COVID-19. Study overall: The United States, Italy and Spain supplied acute and convalescent COVID-19 samples. T cells, B-cell-depleted T cells, or PBMCs provided the cDNA or gDNA that served as material.

J gave up 5 bases and V 0 bases, and 4 bases lay outside the gene matches. This CDR3 contains 15 residues. CDR1 and CDR2 (germline): LNHDA, SQIVND (reference sequence). In the original processing: Estimation of nucleated cell counts relied on the amplification of reference gene primers. Sequencing used immunoSEQ multiplex PCR; TCRdb keeps in-frame clones, though not all of them. V, J and clone size are taken as reported in that table, and D and trimming were inferred from the DNA itself. The sample contains about 120,000 clones, more than 75% of which appear only once. The rearrangement links TRBV19 to TRBJ2-1; 7 nucleotides line up with TRBD2. This receptor was obtained from a woman aged 50 to 60 with acute or convalescent COVID-19. The sequencing sample was made of peripheral blood. CDR3 DNA sequence: TGTGCCAGTAGTATAGATGGCGGGAGAAACAATGAGCAGTTCTTC. Protein: CASSIDGGRNNEQFF.